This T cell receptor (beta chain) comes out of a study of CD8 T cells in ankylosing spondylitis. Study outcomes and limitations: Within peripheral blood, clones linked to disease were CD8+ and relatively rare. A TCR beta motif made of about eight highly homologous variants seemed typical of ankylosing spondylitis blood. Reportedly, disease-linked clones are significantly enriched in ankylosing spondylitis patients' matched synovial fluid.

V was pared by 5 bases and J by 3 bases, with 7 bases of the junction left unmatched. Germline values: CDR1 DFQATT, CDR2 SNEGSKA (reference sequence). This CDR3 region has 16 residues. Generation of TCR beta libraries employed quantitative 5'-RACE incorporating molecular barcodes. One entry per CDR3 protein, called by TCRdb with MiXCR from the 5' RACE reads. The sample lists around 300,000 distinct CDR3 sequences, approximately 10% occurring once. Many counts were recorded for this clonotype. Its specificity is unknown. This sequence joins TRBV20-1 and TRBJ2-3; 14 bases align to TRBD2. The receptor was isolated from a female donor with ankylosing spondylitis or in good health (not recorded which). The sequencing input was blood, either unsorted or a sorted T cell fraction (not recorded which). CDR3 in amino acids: CSAHGGTSGSTDTQYF. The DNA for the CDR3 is TGCAGTGCTCATGGGGGGACTAGCGGGAGTACAGATACGCAGTATTTT.